A single sample is the source of the 14 T cell receptor beta chains below, sequenced in a study of tumor-infiltrating lymphocytes in primary liver carcinoma. From around 530 ng of total RNA, TCR beta-specific cDNA was reverse-transcribed using a constant-region primer. Libraries of TCR beta came from three nested multiplex PCR rounds with slightly modified ARM-PCR. PCR rounds one and two used TRBV1-TRBV30 forward primers with a C-beta reverse primer for 10 cycles each. MiXCR was run by TCRdb on the multiplex PCR reads, yielding one entry per CDR3 protein. This table has about 330,000 distinct CDR3 sequences, approximately 64% appearing once. Blood RNA came from unsorted whole blood; germline DNA was also extracted. Material for sequencing was peripheral blood. The origin of the receptors is a man aged 35-49 years with primary liver carcinoma and hepatitis B virus infection.

The chain recombines TRBV11-2 with TRBJ1-1; D might be TRBD1 (6 bases). V was shortened by 6 bases and J by 6 bases, with 20 bases between the two germline ends. Germline CDR1 reads SGHAT; CDR2 reads FQNNGV. The CDR3 runs to 15 residues. The chain's CDR3 is CASRPGAGNGSEAFF. CDR3 DNA: TGTGCCAGCAGACCAGGGGCCGGCAACGGCTCTGAAGCTTTCTTT.

Regarding this clonotype: Given a much more abundant clone one base away, this may be a read error. V gene TRBV12-3 or TRBV12-4 combines with J gene TRBJ1-2, with D possibly matching TRBD1 (6 bases). CDR3 length equals 15 residues. CDR3: CTSSPPGLGARGYTF. The CDR3 bases are TGTACCAGCAGCCCTCCCGGTCTGGGGGCCCGTGGCTACACCTTC.

The chain couples TRBV30 to TRBJ2-1, with a tentative D call TRBD2 (5 bases). This CDR3 contains 17 residues. With 1 base removed from V and 3 bases from J, the gap between germline ends came to 19 bases. Germline assignment: CDR1 GTSNPN and CDR2 SVGIG (reference sequence). CDR3 DNA sequence: TGTGCCTGGAGTGCCGGGCTAGCAGGTTATGTCTACAATGAGCAGTTCTTC. Translation: CAWSAGLAGYVYNEQFF.

This clonotype was counted ten times or more. In nucleotides, the CDR3 is TGTGCCAGCAGTTACACCGGGATGGACACCGGGGAGCTGTTTTTT. Protein product: CASSYTGMDTGELFF. The gene calls are TRBV6-5 and TRBJ2-2, with a tentative D call TRBD2 (5 bases). The CDR3 covers 15 residues. Germline V CDR1 and CDR2: MNHEY, SVGAGI. The V end lost 2 bases, the J end lost 3 bases, and 10 bases lay between the germline ends.

About this clonotype itself: A single base separates this from a much larger clone, so it may be a read error. The chain couples TRBV6-5 to TRBJ1-1; tentatively, D is TRBD1 (6 bases). V was trimmed by 10 bases and J by 7 bases, leaving 22 bases between them. The CDR3 totals 14 residues. Looked up from germline, CDR1 is MNHEY and CDR2 is SVGAGI. In DNA form, the CDR3 reads TGTGCCACCTTGGGGGGCCCAAGTGACATTGAAGCTTTCTTT. Amino acids: CATLGGPSDIEAFF.

V and J are TRBV7-9 and TRBJ2-3; D not certain. The CDR3 spans 15 residues. V lost 1 base and J lost 2, with 10 bases in between. Germline loops: CDR1 SEHNR, CDR2 FQNEAQ (reference sequence). The CDR3 coding sequence is TGTGCCAGCAGCTTAGATCCTGGGTTCACAGATACGCAGTATTTT. As protein: CASSLDPGFTDTQYF.

With regard to this clonotype: Since a much larger clone is just one base distant, this may be a read error. The CDR3 DNA follows: TGCGCCAGCAGCCAACTCGCTAACGGGGACACCGGGGAGCTGTTTTTT. Its translation: CASSQLANGDTGELFF. The rearrangement uses TRBV4-3 and TRBJ2-2, with D tentatively TRBD2 (5 bases). Trimming pared 2 bases from V and 3 bases from J, leaving 13 bases between. The germline gives CDR1 LGHNA, CDR2 YSLEER. The CDR3 length is 16 residues.

There are many counts of this clonotype. This sequence joins TRBV29-1 and TRBJ2-7; the D is unclear. The CDR3 spans 13 residues. Germline values: CDR1 SQVTM, CDR2 ANQGSEA. Trimming pared 4 bases from V and 0 bases from J, leaving 10 bases between. CDR3 protein: CSVAGVPSYEQYF. The CDR3 nucleotides read TGCAGCGTTGCAGGTGTTCCCTCCTACGAGCAGTACTTC.

As regards this clonotype: One end of the junction is discordant with germline, which a read error may explain. This sequence joins TRBV6-5 and TRBJ2-5; a weak D match, TRBD1 (6 bases). The germline V gene has CDR1 MNHEY and CDR2 SVGAGI. CDR3 length equals 14 residues. CDR3 sequence: CASSCAQGSKTKYF. The CDR3 DNA follows: TGTGCCAGCAGTTGCGCGCAGGGGTCGAAGACCAAGTACTTC.

On this clonotype: This could be a read error, since a much larger clone is one nucleotide away. The chain carries TRBV5-1 and TRBJ2-6; D might be TRBD1 (5 bases). Germline CDR1 SGHRS, CDR2 YFSETQ. The CDR3 is made up of 18 amino acids. Written as DNA, the CDR3 is TGCGCCAACAGCTTCCTCTCCAGGGCCGAATTCGGGGCCAACGTCCTGACTTTC. The encoded protein is CANSFLSRAEFGANVLTF.

In regard to this clonotype: A read error may explain this, as a much larger clone is one base away. This chain joins TRBV6-1 and TRBJ2-7; 13 nucleotides line up with TRBD2. In germline, CDR1 is MNHNS, CDR2 SASEGT. This CDR3 spans 16 amino acids. J gave up 2 bases and V 9 bases, and 10 bases lay outside the gene matches. The CDR3 loop is CASTGTSGDITYEQYF. In DNA form, the CDR3 reads TGTGCCAGTACCGGGACTAGCGGGGATATTACCTACGAGCAGTACTTC.

Notes on this clonotype: This may come from a read error, since a much larger clone is one base off. The J gene is TRBJ2-7, the V gene TRBV13; D ambiguous. The CDR3 runs to 11 residues. V was clipped by 4 bases and J by 7 bases, with 8 bases between them. The germline V gene has CDR1 PRHDT and CDR2 FYEKMQ (reference sequence). The CDR3 sequence is CASSYGPEQYF. In DNA, the CDR3 is TGTGCCAGCAGCTACGGCCCAGAGCAGTACTTC.

This rearrangement joins TRBV6-2 or TRBV6-3 to TRBJ2-7; D is possibly TRBD2 (6 bases). V was shortened by 9 bases and J by 2 bases, with 14 bases between the two germline ends. Germline CDR1 and CDR2: MNHEY and SVGEGT. The CDR3 has 13 residues. CDR3 sequence reads: CARRRRAPYEQYF. DNA for the CDR3: TGTGCCAGAAGACGGAGGGCCCCCTACGAGCAGTACTTC.

Concerning this clonotype itself: Germline is not matched at one junction end, which may reflect a read error. V gene TRBV11-2 combines with J gene TRBJ2-7; D may match TRBD1 or TRBD2 (6 bases each). In germline, CDR1 is SGHAT, CDR2 FQNNGV. The CDR3 is 15 amino acids. CDR3 region: CASRLGGDNYYEQYF. In nucleotides, the CDR3 is TGCGCCAGCAGATTAGGAGGGGACAACTACTATGAGCAGTACTTC.